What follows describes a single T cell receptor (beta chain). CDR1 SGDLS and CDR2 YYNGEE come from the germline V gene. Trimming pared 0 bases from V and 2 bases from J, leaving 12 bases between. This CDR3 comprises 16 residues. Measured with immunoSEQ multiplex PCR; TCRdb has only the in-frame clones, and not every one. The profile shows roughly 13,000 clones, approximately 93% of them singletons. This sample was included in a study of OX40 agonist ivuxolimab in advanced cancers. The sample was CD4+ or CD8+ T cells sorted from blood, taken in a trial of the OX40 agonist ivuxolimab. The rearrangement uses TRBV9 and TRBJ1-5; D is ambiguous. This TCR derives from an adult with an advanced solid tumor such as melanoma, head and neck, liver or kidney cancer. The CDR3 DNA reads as TGTGCCAGCAGCGTAGGGACGGGCTCGGGCAATCAGCCCCAGCATTTT. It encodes CASSVGTGSGNQPQHF. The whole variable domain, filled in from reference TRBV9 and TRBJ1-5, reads DSGVTQTPKHLITATGQRVTLRCSPRSGDLSVYWYQQSLDQGLQFLIQYYNGEERAKGNILERFSAQQFPDLHSELNLSSLELGDSALYFCASSVGTGSGNQPQHFGDGTRLSIL.